Below are 28 T cell receptor beta chains sequenced from a single sample in a study of metastatic and nonmetastatic thyroid tumors. All patients reached thyroid surgery having received no treatment beforehand. TCRdb used MiXCR to call clones anew from the PCR reads. The repertoire consists of about 28,000 clones, with over 15% occurring once and the leading ten covering roughly 4.2%. Sample: blood. These receptors all stem from a female donor with papillary thyroid cancer or a benign thyroid nodule (not recorded which). Some clones in this sample may be carry-over from other donors' samples.

In its sample, this clone is medium-sized (0.01 to 0.1%). The J gene is TRBJ1-6, the V gene TRBV6-1; 7 bases fit TRBD1. The CDR3 has 15 residues. Germline V CDR1 and CDR2: MNHNS, SASEGT. V lost 7 bases and J lost 6; bases outside the gene matches: 9. CDR3 protein: CASTELDRVNSPLHF. For the CDR3, the DNA is TGTGCCAGCACGGAATTAGACAGGGTTAATTCACCCCTCCACTTT.

This clone was recorded many times. V gene TRBV24-1 combines with J gene TRBJ2-7; D may be TRBD1 (5 bases). Germline V gives CDR1 KGHDR, CDR2 SFDVKD. Trimming stripped 2 bases from V and 2 bases from J, with 9 bases between. This CDR3 contains 14 residues. The CDR3 DNA reads TGTGCCACCAGTGATTCGAGCAGGGCCTACGAGCAGTACTTC. Protein sequence: CATSDSSRAYEQYF.

At least ten counts were recorded for this clone. This chain joins TRBV5-5 and TRBJ2-5; unclear D gene. V dropped 4 bases and J dropped 0 bases, with 10 bases sitting between them. CDR1 is SGHKS and CDR2 is YYEKEE in the germline V gene (reference sequence). CDR3 length: 14 amino acids. The CDR3 nucleotides read TGTGCCAGCAGCCTGACCGGGTACCAAGAGACCCAGTACTTC. Translated: CASSLTGYQETQYF. The full variable domain, completed using reference TRBV5-5 and TRBJ2-5, is DAGVTQSPTHLIKTRGQQVTLRCSPISGHKSVSWYQQVLGQGPQFIFQYYEKEERGRGNFPDRFSARQFPNYSSELNVNALLLGDSALYLCASSLTGYQETQYFGPGTRLLVL.

This clone was recorded at least ten times. V usage is TRBV7-8 and J usage is TRBJ2-5, with D unresolved. The CDR3 has 12 amino acids. Germline V lookup: CDR1 SGHVS, CDR2 FQNEAQ. V was clipped by 5 bases and J by 4 bases, with 8 bases between them. The CDR3 protein is CASSASLETQYF. Here the CDR3 DNA reads TGTGCCAGCAGCGCTAGTCTAGAGACCCAGTACTTC.

This clone has ten or more counts. This chain joins TRBV30 and TRBJ1-5; weak D call: TRBD1 (5 bases). The germline V gene has CDR1 GTSNPN and CDR2 SVGIG (reference sequence). Trimming took off 5 bases at V and 5 bases at J, with 13 bases between the two ends. The CDR3 extends over 13 amino acids. DNA of the CDR3: TGTGCCTGGTCCCAGGGAATCGATCAGCCCCAGCATTTT. This gives the protein CAWSQGIDQPQHF.

Relative to its sample, this clone is medium-sized (0.01 to 0.1%). V gene TRBV20-1 combines with J gene TRBJ2-7, with D possibly matching TRBD1 (5 bases). V lost 5 bases, J lost 3 bases, and 17 bases lay in between. Germline loops: CDR1 DFQATT, CDR2 SNEGSKA (reference sequence). This CDR3 has 14 amino acids. CDR3 coding DNA: TGCAGTGCTCCAGACATCGGACAAGTCTACGAGCAGTACTTC. Its protein is CSAPDIGQVYEQYF.

This clone has ten or more counts. A much larger clone lies a single base off, so this may be a read error. V is TRBV10-1 and J is TRBJ2-1; D is unresolved. V was cut by 8 bases and J by 5 bases, with 13 bases left in between. Per the germline V gene, CDR1 is WNHNN and CDR2 is SYGVQD (reference sequence). The CDR3 runs 13 residues. DNA for the CDR3: TGCGCCAGCTCCGACTCGAACAACAATGAGCAGTTCTTC. Residues: CASSDSNNNEQFF.

This clone came up many times. The V call is TRBV2, the J call TRBJ2-2; D not certain. V was cut by 4 bases and J by 8 bases, with 5 bases left in between. Germline values: CDR1 SNHLY, CDR2 FYNNEI. This CDR3 is 11 amino acids long. CDR3 DNA: TGTGCCAGCAGTGGATGGGGGGAGCTGTTTTTT. This translates into CASSGWGELFF.

The chain combines TRBV28 with TRBJ1-2; D remains unclear. Trimming stripped 3 bases from V and 4 bases from J, with 12 bases between. Germline lookup yields CDR1 MDHEN and CDR2 SYDVKM. This CDR3 is built from 14 residues. The CDR3 sequence is CASSFWGATYGYTF. CDR3 DNA sequence: TGTGCCAGCAGTTTCTGGGGAGCAACCTATGGCTACACCTTC.

By frequency in the sample, this clone is medium-sized. The rearrangement uses TRBV5-8 and TRBJ2-7; 12 bases are shared with TRBD2. The CDR3 totals 15 residues. CDR1 and CDR2 (germline): SGHTS, YDEGEE. V was pared by 0 bases and J by 10 bases, with 8 bases of the junction left unmatched. This chain's CDR3 is CASSLELAGGGKQYF. The CDR3 DNA sequence: TGTGCCAGCAGCTTGGAACTAGCGGGAGGAGGTAAACAGTACTTC.

This clone came up many times. This chain uses TRBV28 with TRBJ2-1; 10 bases are a match to TRBD2. V lost 5 bases, J lost 4 bases, and 11 bases stayed unmatched. Germline lookup yields CDR1 MDHEN and CDR2 SYDVKM. The CDR3 has 17 residues. CDR3 sequence reads: CASSPISPTSGYNEQFF. The CDR3 DNA follows: TGTGCCAGCAGTCCGATAAGCCCGACTAGCGGGTACAATGAGCAGTTCTTC.

This clone was observed at least ten times. This chain uses TRBV20-1 with TRBJ2-6; 7 positions agree with TRBD1. J lost 4 bases, V lost 5 bases, and 5 bases had no gene match. Germline CDR1 is DFQATT and CDR2 is SNEGSKA (reference sequence). The CDR3 sequence is 14 residues long. CDR3 sequence (DNA): TGCAGTGCTCAGACAGGGACCGGGGCCAACGTCCTGACTTTC. Its protein product is CSAQTGTGANVLTF.

As regards this clone: A much larger clone sits a single nucleotide away, making a read error possible. The chain has TRBV7-3 and TRBJ2-1, with TRBD2 matching 10 bases. V shed 7 bases, J shed 4 bases, and the junction held 7 bases outside the gene matches. The V gene's germline CDR1 is SGHTA and CDR2 FQGTGA. This CDR3 is built from 15 residues. The chain's CDR3 is CASIASGGLYNEQFF. The CDR3 DNA follows: TGTGCCAGCATCGCTAGCGGGGGCTTGTACAATGAGCAGTTCTTC.

This clone appeared many times. V gene TRBV7-6 combines with J gene TRBJ2-2; D uncertain. Trimming cost V 4 bases and J 2 bases, with 8 bases left between them. Germline lookup yields CDR1 SGHVS and CDR2 FNYEAQ. This CDR3 comprises 14 residues. CDR3 nucleotides: TGTGCCAGCAGCTACGACACAAACACCGGGGAGCTGTTTTTT. This codes for CASSYDTNTGELFF.

This clone was seen ten or more times. This chain links TRBV29-1 with TRBJ2-7; possible D gene TRBD1, 6 bases. V lost 7 bases, J lost 5 bases, and 18 bases lay in between. Germline V CDR1 and CDR2: SQVTM, ANQGSEA. The CDR3 is made up of 13 amino acids. The CDR3 nucleotides read TGCAGCGACAGGGACGGGAACGGGGACGAGCAGTACTTC. Residues: CSDRDGNGDEQYF.

This clone was observed many times. The chain employs TRBV9 and TRBJ2-5; D possibly corresponds to TRBD2 (5 bases). This CDR3 has 14 residues. Per germline, CDR1 SGDLS and CDR2 YYNGEE. V lost 4 bases and J lost 5, with 15 bases in between. CDR3 amino acids: CASSFRGGSETQYF. The CDR3 DNA reads as TGTGCCAGCAGCTTCCGAGGAGGATCCGAGACCCAGTACTTC.

Only a few counts were recorded for this clone. The chain employs TRBV2 and TRBJ2-1; tentative D call: TRBD1 (6 bases). Germline CDR1 reads SNHLY; CDR2 reads FYNNEI. This CDR3 is built from 12 residues. V gave up 10 bases and J gave up 13 bases, with 20 bases separating them. This CDR3 reads CATQGNGASQFF. CDR3 bases: TGTGCCACCCAGGGGAATGGTGCCAGCCAGTTCTTC.

The CDR3 DNA follows: TGTGCCAGCATCTTTCGACCCGCGGCGATAACGAACACCGGGGAGCTGTTTTTT. Amino acids: CASIFRPAAITNTGELFF. This chain connects TRBV11-2 to TRBJ2-2; D gene unclear. The germline V gene encodes CDR1 SGHAT and CDR2 FQNNGV. The CDR3 extends over 18 amino acids. Trimming pared 7 bases from V and 0 bases from J, leaving 21 bases between.

V and J are TRBV4-3 and TRBJ1-6; no clear D gene. Trimming took 4 bases from V and 7 from J, leaving 14 bases between them. This CDR3 is built from 15 residues. Germline-derived CDR1 and CDR2 are LGHNA and YSLEER. Here the CDR3 reads CASSPLGGSNSPLHF. As DNA, the CDR3 is TGCGCCAGCAGCCCCCTAGGTGGAAGCAATTCACCCCTCCACTTT.

This clone was recorded at least ten times. The J gene is TRBJ2-1, the V gene TRBV18; D gene unclear. The V end was cut by 4 bases, the J end by 8 bases, with 9 bases between. CDR1 KGHSH and CDR2 LQKENI come from the germline V gene. CDR3 length equals 12 residues. The CDR3 loop reads CASSHTNDEQFF. The DNA for the CDR3 is TGTGCCAGCTCACACACTAACGATGAGCAGTTCTTC.

There are many counts of this clone. Here the CDR3 omits its conserved ending phenylalanine or tryptophan, so a read error is the likely source. The V gene is TRBV7-2, the J gene TRBJ1-2, with a weak D call TRBD1 (5 bases). This CDR3 is built from 14 residues. Germline V gene lookup returns CDR1 SGHTA and CDR2 FQGNSA. V lost 5 bases and J lost 4, with 14 bases in between. CDR3 in DNA: TGTGCCAGCAGCCGAGGAGGGACCCTCTATGGCTACACCCTC. This encodes CASSRGGTLYGYTL.

This clone was recorded at least ten times. V usage is TRBV9 and J usage is TRBJ2-5; weak D call: TRBD2 (6 bases). The CDR3 runs to 15 residues. V lost 0 bases and J 4 bases, leaving 13 bases between the germline ends. Germline CDR1 SGDLS, CDR2 YYNGEE. The CDR3 protein is CASSVGLGVGETQYF. In DNA, the CDR3 is TGTGCCAGCAGCGTAGGACTAGGGGTGGGAGAGACCCAGTACTTC.

This clone appeared many times. The chain carries TRBV9 and TRBJ1-1; perhaps TRBD1 as D (5 bases). Deletions cut 2 bases from V and 4 bases from J, with 12 bases between. The CDR3 is made up of 14 amino acids. Germline CDR1 is SGDLS and CDR2 is YYNGEE. CDR3: CASSVGGERTEAFF. The CDR3 nucleotides read TGTGCCAGCAGCGTTGGAGGGGAACGCACTGAAGCTTTCTTT.

This clone was observed a few times. The CDR3 reads CASSLTGQGAYEQYF. CDR3 DNA: TGTGCCAGCAGTTTAACGGGACAGGGCGCCTACGAGCAGTACTTC. The chain uses TRBV27 and TRBJ2-7; 9 nucleotides align to TRBD1. Per the germline V gene, CDR1 is MNHEY and CDR2 is SMNVEV (reference sequence). J gave up 2 bases and V 2 bases, and 4 bases lay outside the gene matches. This CDR3 spans 15 amino acids.

This chain uses TRBV28 with TRBJ1-2, with TRBD1 matching 8 bases. This CDR3 has 16 residues. The germline V gene has CDR1 MDHEN and CDR2 SYDVKM. With V trimmed by 7 bases and J by 6 bases, 16 bases remained unmatched. The CDR3 DNA reads TGTGCCAGCATCACCCCCCGGACAGGGAGCGTGAATGGCTACACCTTC. It specifies CASITPRTGSVNGYTF.

Ten or more counts support this clone. One end of the junction varies from germline; a read error may be responsible. The DNA for the CDR3 is TGTGCCAGCAGCCATTCCTACGGGCAGTACTTC. This codes for CASSHSYGQYF. The chain couples TRBV3-1 to TRBJ2-7; D gene unclear. Germline V gives CDR1 LGHDT, CDR2 YNNKEL (reference sequence). The CDR3 runs 11 residues.

This clone was picked up many times. A much larger clone differs by one base, so this may be a read error. The same CDR3 can be traced to other DNA sequences in this sample. This rearrangement joins TRBV9 to TRBJ1-5; perhaps TRBD1 as D (6 bases). Trimming pared 4 bases from V and 7 bases from J, leaving 15 bases between. CDR3 length: 14 residues. Per germline, CDR1 SGDLS and CDR2 YYNGEE. The chain's CDR3 is CASSPSGGGQPQHF. The CDR3 DNA sequence: TGTGCCAGCAGCCCCTCGGGGGGCGGGCAGCCCCAGCATTTT.

The genes are TRBV18 and TRBJ2-5; 10 bases map to TRBD1. The V gene end was trimmed by 3 bases and the J gene end by 5 bases; junction bases not matched to a gene: 3. The CDR3 loop spans 14 amino acids. Germline lookup yields CDR1 KGHSH and CDR2 LQKENI. The CDR3 region has the DNA TGTGCCAGCTCACCTCCGGACAGGGGGGAGACCCAGTACTTC. Translating it yields CASSPPDRGETQYF.